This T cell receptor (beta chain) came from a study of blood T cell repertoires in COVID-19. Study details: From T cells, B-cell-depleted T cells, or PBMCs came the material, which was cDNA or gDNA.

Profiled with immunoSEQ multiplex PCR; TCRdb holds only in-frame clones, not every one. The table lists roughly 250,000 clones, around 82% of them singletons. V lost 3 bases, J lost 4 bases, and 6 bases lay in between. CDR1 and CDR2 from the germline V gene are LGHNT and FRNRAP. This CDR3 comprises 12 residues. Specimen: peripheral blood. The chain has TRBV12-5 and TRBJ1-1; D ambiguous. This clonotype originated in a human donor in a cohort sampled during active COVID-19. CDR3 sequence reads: CASGFHFTEAFF. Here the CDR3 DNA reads TGTGCTAGTGGTTTCCATTTCACTGAAGCTTTCTTT.